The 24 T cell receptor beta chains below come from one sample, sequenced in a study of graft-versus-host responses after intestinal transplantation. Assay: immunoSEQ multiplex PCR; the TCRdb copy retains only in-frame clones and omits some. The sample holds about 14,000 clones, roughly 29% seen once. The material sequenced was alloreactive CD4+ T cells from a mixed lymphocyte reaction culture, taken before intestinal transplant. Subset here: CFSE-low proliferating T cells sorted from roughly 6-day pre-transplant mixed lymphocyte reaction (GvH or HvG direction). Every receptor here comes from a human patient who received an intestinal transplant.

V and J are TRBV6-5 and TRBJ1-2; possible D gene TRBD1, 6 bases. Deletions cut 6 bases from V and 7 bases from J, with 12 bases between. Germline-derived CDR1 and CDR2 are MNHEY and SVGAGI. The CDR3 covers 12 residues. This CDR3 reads CASSQTGSGYTF. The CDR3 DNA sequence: TGTGCCAGCAGCCAAACAGGGTCTGGCTACACCTTC.

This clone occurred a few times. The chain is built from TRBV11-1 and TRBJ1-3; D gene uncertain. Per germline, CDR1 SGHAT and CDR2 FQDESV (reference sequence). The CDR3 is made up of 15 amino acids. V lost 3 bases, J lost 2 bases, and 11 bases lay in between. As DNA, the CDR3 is TGTGCCAGCAGCTTCGGCAGGCAAACTGGAAACACCATATATTTT. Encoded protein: CASSFGRQTGNTIYF.

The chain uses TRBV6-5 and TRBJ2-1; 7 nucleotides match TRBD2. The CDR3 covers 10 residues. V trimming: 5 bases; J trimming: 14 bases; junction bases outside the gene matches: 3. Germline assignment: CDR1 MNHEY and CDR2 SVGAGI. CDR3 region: CASSVREKFF. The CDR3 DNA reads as TGTGCCAGCAGTGTGCGGGAGAAGTTCTTC.

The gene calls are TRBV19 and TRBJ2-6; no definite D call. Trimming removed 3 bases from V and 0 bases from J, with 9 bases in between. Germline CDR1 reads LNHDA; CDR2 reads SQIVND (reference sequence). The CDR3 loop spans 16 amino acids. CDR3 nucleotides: TGTGCCAGTAGTATGGGTAAAACCTCTGGGGCCAACGTCCTGACTTTC. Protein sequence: CASSMGKTSGANVLTF.

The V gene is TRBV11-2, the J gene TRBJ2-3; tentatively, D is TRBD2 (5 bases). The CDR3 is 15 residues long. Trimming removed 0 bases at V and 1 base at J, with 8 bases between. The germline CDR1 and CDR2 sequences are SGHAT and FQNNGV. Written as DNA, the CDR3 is TGTGCCAGCAGCTTAGAAGCGGACCGCACAGATACGCAGTATTTT. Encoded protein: CASSLEADRTDTQYF.

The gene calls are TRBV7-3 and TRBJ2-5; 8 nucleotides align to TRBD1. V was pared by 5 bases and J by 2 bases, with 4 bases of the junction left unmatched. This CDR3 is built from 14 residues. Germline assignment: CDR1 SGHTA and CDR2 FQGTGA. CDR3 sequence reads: CASSQRTGQETQYF. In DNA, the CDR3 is TGTGCCAGCAGCCAGCGGACAGGGCAAGAGACCCAGTACTTC.

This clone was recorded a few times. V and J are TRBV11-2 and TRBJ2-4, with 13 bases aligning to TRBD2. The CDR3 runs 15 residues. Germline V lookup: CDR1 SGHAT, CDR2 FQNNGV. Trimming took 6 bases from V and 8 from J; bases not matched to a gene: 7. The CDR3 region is CASRRTSGSGHIQYF. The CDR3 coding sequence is TGTGCCAGCAGAAGGACTAGCGGGAGCGGGCACATTCAGTACTTC. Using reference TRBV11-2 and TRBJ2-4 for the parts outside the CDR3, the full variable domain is EAGVAQSPRYKIIEKRQSVAFWCNPISGHATLYWYQQILGQGPKLLIQFQNNGVVDDSQLPKDRFSAERLKGVDSTLKIQPAKLEDSAVYLCASRRTSGSGHIQYFGAGTRLSVL.

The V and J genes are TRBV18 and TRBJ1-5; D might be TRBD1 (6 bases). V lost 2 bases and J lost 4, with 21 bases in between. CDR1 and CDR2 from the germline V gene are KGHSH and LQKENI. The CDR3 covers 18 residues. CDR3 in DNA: TGTGCCAGCTCACCAAGACAAGGGGGGGCAGGGAGGAATCAGCCCCAGCATTTT. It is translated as CASSPRQGGAGRNQPQHF.

The DNA for the CDR3 is TGTGCCAGCAGCTTAGGGCTCTACAATGAGCAGTTCTTC. It encodes CASSLGLYNEQFF. The rearrangement joins TRBV7-4 to TRBJ2-1; the D is unclear. V lost 1 base and J lost 3, with 4 bases in between. The CDR3 contains 13 residues. Germline V gene data show CDR1 as SGHVT and CDR2 as SQSDAQ.

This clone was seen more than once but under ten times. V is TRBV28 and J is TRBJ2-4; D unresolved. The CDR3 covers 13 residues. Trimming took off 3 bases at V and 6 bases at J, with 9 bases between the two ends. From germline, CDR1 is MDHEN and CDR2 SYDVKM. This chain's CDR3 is CASSFDSRNIQYF. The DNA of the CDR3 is TGTGCCAGCAGTTTCGACTCAAGAAACATTCAGTACTTC.

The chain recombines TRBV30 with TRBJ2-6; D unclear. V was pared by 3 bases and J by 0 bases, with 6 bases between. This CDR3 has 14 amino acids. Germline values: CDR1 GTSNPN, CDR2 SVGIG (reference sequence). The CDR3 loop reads CAWSVSSGANVLTF. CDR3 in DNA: TGTGCCTGGAGCGTCTCCTCTGGGGCCAACGTCCTGACTTTC.

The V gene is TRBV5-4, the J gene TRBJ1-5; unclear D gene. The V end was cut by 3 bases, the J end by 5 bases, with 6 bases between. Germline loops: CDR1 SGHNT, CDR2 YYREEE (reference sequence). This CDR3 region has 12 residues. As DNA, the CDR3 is TGTGCCAGCAGCTCCGTAGATCAGCCCCAGCATTTT. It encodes CASSSVDQPQHF.

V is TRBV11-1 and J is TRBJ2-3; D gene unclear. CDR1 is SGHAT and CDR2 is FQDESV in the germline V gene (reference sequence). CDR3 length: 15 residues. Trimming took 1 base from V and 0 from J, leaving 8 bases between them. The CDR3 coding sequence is TGTGCCAGCAGCTTAGTAGGCAGCAGCACAGATACGCAGTATTTT. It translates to CASSLVGSSTDTQYF.

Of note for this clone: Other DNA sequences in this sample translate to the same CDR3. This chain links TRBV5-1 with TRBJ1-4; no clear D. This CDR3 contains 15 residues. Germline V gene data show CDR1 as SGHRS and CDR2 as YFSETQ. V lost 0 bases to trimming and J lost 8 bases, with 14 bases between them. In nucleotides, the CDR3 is TGCGCCAGCAGCTTGGAGGCAGGACGCCGCGAAAAACTGTTTTTT. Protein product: CASSLEAGRREKLFF. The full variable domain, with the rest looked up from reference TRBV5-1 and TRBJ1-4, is KAGVTQTPRYLIKTRGQQVTLSCSPISGHRSVSWYQQTPGQGLQFLFEYFSETQRNKGNFPGRFSGRQFSNSRSEMNVSTLELGDSALYLCASSLEAGRREKLFFGSGTQLSVL.

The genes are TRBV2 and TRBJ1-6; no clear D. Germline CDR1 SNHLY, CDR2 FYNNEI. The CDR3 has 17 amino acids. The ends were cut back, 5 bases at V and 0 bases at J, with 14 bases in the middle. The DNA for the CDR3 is TGTGCCAGCAGTCGTATCCTGAGGAGCTCCTATAATTCACCCCTCCACTTT. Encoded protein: CASSRILRSSYNSPLHF.

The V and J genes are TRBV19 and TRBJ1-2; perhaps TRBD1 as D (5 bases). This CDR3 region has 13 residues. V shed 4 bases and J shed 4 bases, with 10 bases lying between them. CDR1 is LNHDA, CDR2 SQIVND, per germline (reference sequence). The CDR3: CASSTRDGYGYTF. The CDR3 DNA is TGTGCCAGTAGTACCCGGGACGGCTATGGCTACACCTTC.

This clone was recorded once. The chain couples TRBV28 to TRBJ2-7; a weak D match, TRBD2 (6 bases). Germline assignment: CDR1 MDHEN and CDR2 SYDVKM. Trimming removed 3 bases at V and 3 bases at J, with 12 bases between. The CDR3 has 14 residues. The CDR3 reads CASSFSGPSYEQYF. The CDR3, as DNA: TGTGCCAGCAGTTTCAGCGGGCCTAGCTACGAGCAGTACTTC.

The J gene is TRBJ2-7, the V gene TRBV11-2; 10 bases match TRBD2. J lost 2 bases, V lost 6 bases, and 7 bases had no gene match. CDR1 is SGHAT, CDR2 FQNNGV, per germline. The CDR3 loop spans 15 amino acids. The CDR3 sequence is CASREGLARTYEQYF. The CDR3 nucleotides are TGTGCCAGCAGGGAGGGACTAGCGAGGACCTACGAGCAGTACTTC.

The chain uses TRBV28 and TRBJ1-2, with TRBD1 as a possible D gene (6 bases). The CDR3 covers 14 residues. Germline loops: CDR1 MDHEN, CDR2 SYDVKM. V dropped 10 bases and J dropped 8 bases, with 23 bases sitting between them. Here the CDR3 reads CATVTRVGGWGYTF. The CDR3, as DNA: TGTGCCACCGTGACCCGGGTGGGGGGCTGGGGCTACACCTTC.

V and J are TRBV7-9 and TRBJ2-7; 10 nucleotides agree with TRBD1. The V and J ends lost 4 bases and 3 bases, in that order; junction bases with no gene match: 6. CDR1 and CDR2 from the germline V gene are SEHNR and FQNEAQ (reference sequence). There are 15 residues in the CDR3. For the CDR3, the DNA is TGTGCCAGCAGCTCCACGGACAGGGGGGTCTACGAGCAGTACTTC. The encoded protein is CASSSTDRGVYEQYF. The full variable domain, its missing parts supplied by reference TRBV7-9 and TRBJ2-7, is DTGVSQNPRHKITKRGQNVTFRCDPISEHNRLYWYRQTLGQGPEFLTYFQNEAQLEKSRLLSDRFSAERPKGSFSTLEIQRTEQGDSAMYLCASSSTDRGVYEQYFGPGTRLTVT.

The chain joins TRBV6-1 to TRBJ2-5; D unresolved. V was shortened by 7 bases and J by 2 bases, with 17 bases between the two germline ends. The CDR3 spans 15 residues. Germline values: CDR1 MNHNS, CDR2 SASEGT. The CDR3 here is CASTTSPGLQETQYF. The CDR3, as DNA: TGTGCCAGCACTACCTCCCCCGGTTTACAAGAGACCCAGTACTTC.

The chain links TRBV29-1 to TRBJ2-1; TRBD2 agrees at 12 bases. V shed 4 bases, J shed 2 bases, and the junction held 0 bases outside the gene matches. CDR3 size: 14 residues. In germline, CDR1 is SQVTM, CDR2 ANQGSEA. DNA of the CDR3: TGCAGCGTTGCTAGCGGGGGGGCCTACAATGAGCAGTTCTTC. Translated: CSVASGGAYNEQFF.

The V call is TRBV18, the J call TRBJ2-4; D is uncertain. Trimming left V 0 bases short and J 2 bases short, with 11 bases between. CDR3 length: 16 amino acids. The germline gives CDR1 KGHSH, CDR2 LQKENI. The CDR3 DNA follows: TGTGCCAGCTCACCACCGGGCCAGATCACCAAAAACATTCAGTACTTC. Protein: CASSPPGQITKNIQYF.

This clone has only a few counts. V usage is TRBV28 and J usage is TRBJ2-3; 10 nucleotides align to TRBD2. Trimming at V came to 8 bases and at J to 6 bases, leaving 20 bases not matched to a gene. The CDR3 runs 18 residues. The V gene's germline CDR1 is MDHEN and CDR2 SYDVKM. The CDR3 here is CASSPMLAGGRQGDTQYF. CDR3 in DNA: TGTGCCAGCTCCCCTATGTTAGCGGGAGGTCGACAGGGGGATACGCAGTATTTT. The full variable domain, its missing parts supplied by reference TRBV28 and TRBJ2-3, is DVKVTQSSRYLVKRTGEKVFLECVQDMDHENMFWYRQDPGLGLRLIYFSYDVKMKEKGDIPEGYSVSREKKERFSLILESASTNQTSMYLCASSPMLAGGRQGDTQYFGPGTRLTVL.